This T cell receptor (beta chain) is from a study of human thymus T cells. It was from resections taken during corrective heart surgery that the thymus tissue came. Having corrective surgery for congenital heart defects, healthy Finnish infants were the ones who donated. Germline V gene lookup returns CDR1 LNHNV and CDR2 YYDKDF (reference sequence). V lost 5 bases and J 0 bases, leaving 11 bases between the germline ends. This CDR3 has 16 amino acids. The table came from immunoSEQ multiplex PCR; TCRdb's copy has only in-frame clones and leaves some out. Among tens of thousands of clones, around 96% were seen once, and the ten largest hold 0.025% to 0.035%. Findings and limits, study-wide: Thymic repertoires of unrelated individuals were reported in related research to overlap highly.

In regard to this clone: What it recognizes is unknown.

The source material was thymus tissue. This clonotype was obtained from a boy under two years old with a congenital heart defect but otherwise immunologically healthy. This chain uses TRBV15 with TRBJ1-6, with D perhaps matching TRBD1 (6 bases). CDR3 nucleotides: TGTGCCACCAGCCCCCGGACAGCCTCCTATAATTCACCCCTCCACTTT. This gives the protein CATSPRTASYNSPLHF.